These T cell receptor beta chains were read from a single sample in a study of T-cell memory formation after mild COVID-19. Each CDR3 protein is one row after TCRdb ran MiXCR on the 5' RACE reads. This sample has 350,000 to 500,000 distinct CDR3 sequences, with about a quarter found just once. Sequenced sample: PBMCs or a T cell subset sorted from them (not recorded which). The receptors derive from an adult woman who had mild COVID-19 (a few samples of this study predate the infection). Cell type and time point are not known. Both conserved end residues are part of each CDR3. D genes are given only for firm matches. Expanded clones get a size class; other rows say once, few or many, or leave the size out.

V gene	J gene	clone size	D gene	CDR3 DNA	CDR3 protein
TRBV6-5	TRBJ2-2	many	NA	TGTGCCAGCAGCCCACCAGGGTACACCGGGGAGCTGTTTTTT	CASSPPGYTGELFF
TRBV4-1	TRBJ1-2	few	NA	TGCGCCAGCAGCCAAGTAGTCGGGATCTATGGCTACACCTTC	CASSQVVGIYGYTF
TRBV4-2	TRBJ2-7	NA	TRBD2	TGTGCCAGCAGCCCCGGGACTAGCGTTTCCTACGAGCAGTACTTC	CASSPGTSVSYEQYF
TRBV11-3	TRBJ1-1	NA	NA	TGTGCCAGCAGCCGGAGCGGGGGCAGGGAGTACACTGAAGCTTTCTTT	CASSRSGGREYTEAFF
TRBV27	TRBJ2-7	few	NA	TGTGCCAGCAGTTTTCAGGTTACCTACGAGCAGTACTTC	CASSFQVTYEQYF
TRBV6-1	TRBJ2-7	NA	TRBD2	TGTGCCAGCTCTAAACTAGCGGGATGGAGCTCCTACGAGCAGTACTTC	CASSKLAGWSSYEQYF
TRBV6-4	TRBJ2-7	many	NA	TGTGCCACCCCCCGGGATGCCCTTGGCGAGCAGTACTTC	CATPRDALGEQYF
TRBV7-3	TRBJ1-1	NA	NA	TGTGCCAGCAGCTTAAACCCGATGGGCACTGAAGCTTTCTTT	CASSLNPMGTEAFF
TRBV2	TRBJ1-1	once	NA	TGTGCCAGCAGTGAAGCGCTGACAGGGAACACTGAAGCTTTCTTT	CASSEALTGNTEAFF
TRBV28	TRBJ2-7	NA	TRBD1	TGTGCCACCCAGGGGGCGAGCTCCTACGAGCAGTACTTC	CATQGASSYEQYF
TRBV30	TRBJ1-3	NA	TRBD1	TGTGCCTGGGCCCGGACAGGGGCGAGCTCTGGAAACACCATATATTTT	CAWARTGASSGNTIYF
TRBV3-1	TRBJ2-3	NA	TRBD2	TGTGCCAGCAGCCGACCCATAGCGGGAAGCACAGATACGCAGTATTTT	CASSRPIAGSTDTQYF
TRBV3-1	TRBJ1-6	few	NA	TGTGCCAGCAGCCAACTGGGCAGTAATTCACCCCTCCACTTT	CASSQLGSNSPLHF
TRBV7-6	TRBJ2-1	few	TRBD2	TGTGCCAGCAGCTTAGCGCGGTCTAGCGGGGGGGCCCCCAATGAGCAGTTCTTC	CASSLARSSGGAPNEQFF
TRBV12-3/TRBV12-4	TRBJ2-7	few	NA	TGTGCCAGCAGGGGGGCGGACTCCTACGAGCAGTACTTC	CASRGADSYEQYF
TRBV6-5	TRBJ2-1	many	TRBD2	TGTGCCAGCACGACTAGCGGGGAGCAGTTCTTC	CASTTSGEQFF
TRBV20-1	TRBJ2-7	NA	NA	TGCAGTGCTCTTACAGGGAGCTCCTACGAGCAGTACTTC	CSALTGSSYEQYF
TRBV6-5	TRBJ2-1	NA	NA	TGTGCCAGCAGTAAAGGACAGACCCGGGTCAATGAGCAGTTCTTC	CASSKGQTRVNEQFF
TRBV5-6	TRBJ2-6	few	NA	TGTGCCAGCAGCTTGGCCTACTCTGGGGCCAACGTCCTGACTTTC	CASSLAYSGANVLTF
TRBV6-1	TRBJ1-6	few	TRBD1	TGTGCCAGCAGTCCTTCCTCCGGGACAGGCTATAATTCACCCCTCCACTTT	CASSPSSGTGYNSPLHF
TRBV10-3	TRBJ2-5	few	TRBD2	TGTGCCATCAGTGACCTAGCGGGGGGTTTGGAGACCCAGTACTTC	CAISDLAGGLETQYF
TRBV6-5	TRBJ2-2	NA	NA	TGTGCCAGCAGTTACTCGGACACCAGGGAGAACACCGGGGAGCTGTTTTTT	CASSYSDTRENTGELFF
TRBV25-1	TRBJ2-7	NA	NA	TGTGCCAGCAGTGAAATCGGAGCCCCCTACGAGCAGTACTTC	CASSEIGAPYEQYF
TRBV27	TRBJ1-4	NA	NA	TGTGCCAGCCGGATGCGGGGGGGGGCGGAAAAACTGTTTTTT	CASRMRGGAEKLFF
TRBV6-5	TRBJ1-1	NA	NA	TGTGCCAGCTATACGCGGCAGACGGGTAGTCCTGAAGCTTTCTTT	CASYTRQTGSPEAFF
TRBV19	TRBJ2-1	few	NA	TGTGCCAGTAGTATCGTCAATGAGCAGTTCTTC	CASSIVNEQFF
TRBV7-2	TRBJ1-6	NA	NA	TGTGCCAGCAGCCCGCGGGGGAAGACCTATAATTCACCCCTCCACTTT	CASSPRGKTYNSPLHF
TRBV4-3	TRBJ2-1	few	TRBD2	TGCGCCAGCAGCCAAGGGGGTGCGGGAGGGAACTCCTACAATGAGCAGTTCTTC	CASSQGGAGGNSYNEQFF
TRBV7-8	TRBJ2-1	few	TRBD1	TGTGCCAGCAGCTTAGCGAGAGGGACAGGGGAAAATGAGCAGTTCTTC	CASSLARGTGENEQFF
TRBV3-1	TRBJ2-5	NA	TRBD1	TGTGCCAGCAGCCAAAGGGACAGGGGGCCACAAGAGACCCAGTACTTC	CASSQRDRGPQETQYF
TRBV6-5	TRBJ2-3	few	NA	TGTGCCAGCAGTTACTCGGGCTCGCTACTCACAGATACGCAGTATTTT	CASSYSGSLLTDTQYF
TRBV5-5	TRBJ1-5	NA	NA	TGTGCCAGCAGCTTGGCCGGGACTAATCAGCCCCAGCATTTT	CASSLAGTNQPQHF
TRBV29-1	TRBJ1-5	NA	NA	TGCAGCCCCCCGGCAGGGGCCTTCAATCAGCCCCAGCATTTT	CSPPAGAFNQPQHF
TRBV5-6	TRBJ1-3	NA	NA	TGTGCCAGCAGCTTGGTGACCGGGTCTGGAAACACCATATATTTT	CASSLVTGSGNTIYF
TRBV6-2/TRBV6-3	TRBJ2-7	few	NA	TGTGCCAGCAGCCCCCGTACCGGACAGCCTTACGAGCAGTACTTC	CASSPRTGQPYEQYF
TRBV12-3/TRBV12-4	TRBJ2-3	NA	NA	TGTGCCAGCAGCTCTACTAGAGGAATAGGCACAGATACGCAGTATTTT	CASSSTRGIGTDTQYF
TRBV12-3/TRBV12-4	TRBJ2-1	NA	TRBD2	TGTGCCAGCAGTCCACTAGCGGGAGGGGGGGATGAGCAGTTCTTC	CASSPLAGGGDEQFF
TRBV18	TRBJ2-3	many	TRBD2	TGTGCCAGCTCACCGCGCGGGGGTAGCACAGATACGCAGTATTTT	CASSPRGGSTDTQYF
TRBV9	TRBJ2-6	NA	NA	TGTGCCAGCCGAGCTGTCTCTGGGGCCAACGTCCTGACTTTC	CASRAVSGANVLTF
TRBV20-1	TRBJ1-1	NA	NA	TGCAGTGCTAGAGATGCTGAAGCTTTCTTT	CSARDAEAFF
TRBV21-1	TRBJ2-3	few	NA	TGTGCCAGCAGCAGGGGGATACAGAGCACAGATACGCAGTATTTT	CASSRGIQSTDTQYF
TRBV12-3/TRBV12-4	TRBJ1-2	NA	NA	TGTGCCAGCAGCTCAGCCCAGGGAAGAGGCTACACCTTC	CASSSAQGRGYTF